The entry below describes one TCR beta chain. This clonotype was picked up a small number of times. The specificity of this receptor is unknown. The record has no base qualities; no much larger clone is one base away. The data were obtained in a study of CD8 T cells in ankylosing spondylitis (dated by TCRdb to 2016 to 2017). Broadly, across the study: The study profiled T cell receptor beta repertoires in healthy donors and ankylosing spondylitis patients to find disease-linked TCR variants. The whole study cohort included 95 to 130 healthy donors and 20 to 30 ankylosing spondylitis patients. Peripheral blood was sampled, and synovial fluid was additionally collected from ankylosing spondylitis patients. Results and caveats for the whole study, not just this receptor: The disease-linked clones had a CD8+ phenotype and were found at relatively low frequencies in peripheral blood. A TCR beta motif of fewer than 10 highly homologous amino acid variants appeared characteristic of blood from ankylosing spondylitis patients. Some motif variants had previously been reported in the synovial fluid and blood of reactive arthritis patients, which suggests shared mechanisms of disease initiation. The disease-linked clones were reported to be significantly enriched in matched synovial fluid samples from ankylosing spondylitis patients.

Here V drops 2 bases and J drops 3 bases, and the junction holds 5 bases not matched to any gene. Looking up the germline V gene yields CDR1 MNHEY and CDR2 SVGAGI. The CDR3 starts with the cysteine, ends with the phenylalanine, and has 15 residues. Only the CDR3 portion is preserved as DNA: 45 bases, with reading frame beginning at the first base. Sequencing relied on an Illumina HiSeq 2500. Quantitative 5'-RACE with molecular barcodes was the method used to prepare the TCR beta libraries. Per the authors' processing: To identify disease-linked TCR variants, a new computational method was used, one built on a probabilistic model of VDJ rearrangement. The public sequencing data were trimmed at Q25 with fastp and processed into clonotypes with MiXCR by TCRdb, which kept only in-frame beta chains. Every CDR3 protein is listed once, alongside the most common genes and DNA of its rows. The V and J calls, along with clone size, are taken from TCRdb and not from the paper's own processing. Counted in this sample were approximately 300,000 distinct CDR3 sequences; roughly 8% of them appeared once. Less than 15% of the sample is taken by the ten largest.

Sequenced sample: blood, either unsorted or a sorted T cell fraction (not recorded which). The V gene is TRBV6-5 and the J gene is TRBJ2-7; 9 bases in the junction line up with TRBD1. The TCR comes from a male donor with ankylosing spondylitis. CDR3 sequence: CASSYRRDRVYEQYF. The nucleotide sequence reads as follows: TGTGCCAGCAGTTACCGCCGGGACAGGGTCTACGAGCAGTACTTC.